Each of the 6 T cell receptor beta chains below was sequenced from the same sample in a study of blood T cell repertoires in COVID-19. The table came from immunoSEQ multiplex PCR; TCRdb's copy has only in-frame clones and leaves some out. Of about 330,000 clones listed, around nine tenths are singletons. Sample: PBMCs or T cells enriched from blood (not recorded which). Receptor source: a young man who had recovered from COVID-19.

This chain links TRBV24-1 with TRBJ2-2; perhaps TRBD2 as D (6 bases). Germline V gene lookup returns CDR1 KGHDR and CDR2 SFDVKD. The V gene lost 5 bases and the J gene lost 4 bases, with 13 bases spanning the gap. The CDR3 runs 15 residues. CDR3 nucleotides: TGTGCCACCAGTGCTAGCGAGGAGTTCACCGGGGAGCTGTTTTTT. Translation: CATSASEEFTGELFF.

In its sample, this clone was seen once. The gene calls are TRBV2 and TRBJ1-2, with TRBD1 matching 8 bases. Germline CDR1 and CDR2: SNHLY and FYNNEI. V gave up 6 bases and J gave up 2 bases; unmatched junction bases: 5. The CDR3 contains 14 residues. The CDR3 loop reads CASRQGQANYGYTF. DNA of the CDR3: TGTGCCAGCAGACAGGGACAGGCCAACTATGGCTACACCTTC.

The chain employs TRBV4-2 and TRBJ1-1; 10 nucleotides align to TRBD1. The V segment lost 3 bases and the J segment 1 base; nucleotides outside the gene matches: 5. The CDR3 sequence is 16 residues long. Germline V gives CDR1 LGHNA, CDR2 YNFKEQ. This CDR3 is CASSHDRGRGNTEAFF. DNA for the CDR3: TGTGCCAGCAGCCATGACAGGGGGCGGGGGAACACTGAAGCTTTCTTT.

This sequence joins TRBV20-1 and TRBJ2-5; TRBD2 aligns across 9 bases. Germline trimming cut 3 bases from V and 5 bases from J; bases unmatched to any gene: 10. Looked up from germline, CDR1 is DFQATT and CDR2 is SNEGSKA (reference sequence). The CDR3 has 15 amino acids. The DNA for the CDR3 is TGCAGTGCTAGTAAGGGGACTAGCTCCGGGGAGACCCAGTACTTC. Protein: CSASKGTSSGETQYF.

The rearrangement joins TRBV11-3 to TRBJ1-6; D is uncertain. Germline V gives CDR1 SGHNT, CDR2 YENEEA. Trimming took off 3 bases at V and 5 bases at J, with 8 bases between the two ends. CDR3 length: 14 residues. The CDR3 here is CASSLEGNNSPLHF. The CDR3 nucleotides are TGTGCCAGCAGCTTGGAGGGAAATAATTCACCCCTCCACTTT.

The J gene is TRBJ2-1, the V gene TRBV2; TRBD2 agrees at 9 bases. Germline loops: CDR1 SNHLY, CDR2 FYNNEI. After removal of 10 bases from V and 4 bases from J, the junction contained 5 bases not matched to a gene. CDR3 length: 13 residues. DNA of the CDR3: TGTGCCATCTTAGCGGGGGATTACAATGAGCAGTTCTTC. Protein product: CAILAGDYNEQFF.